The source of this T cell receptor (beta chain) is a study of blood T cells in healthy people across ages (dated by TCRdb to about 2015). With respect to the entire study: In model experiments, template switching captured roughly one uniquely barcoded TCR beta cDNA molecule for every two T cells. Using deep sequencing normalized with unique cDNA molecular identifiers, the study measured how TCR beta repertoire diversity changes with age. The donors were divided into four age groups: young (average around 17 years), middle-aged (around 41), aged (approximately 64) and long-lived (nearly 85). Two additional independent replicas of 1 million unique cDNA reads from the same blood draw were analyzed for two donors (one aged 18 to 30 and one aged 80 or older).

The library was obtained by 5' RACE. Sequencing used an Illumina HiSeq 2500. A second roughly 6 to 11 cycle PCR used a sample-barcoded 5' primer and a J-beta primer mix. A template-switch 5' adaptor carrying 12 random nucleotides introduced a unique molecular identifier onto each TCR beta cDNA molecule. Each sample yielded at least 2.5 million CDR3-containing paired-end reads. First-strand cDNA was synthesized from all RNA with the Mint cDNA synthesis kit, primed by a TRBC-specific oligonucleotide. After uracil-DNA glycosylase treatment, a first 18-cycle PCR used universal primers M1SS and BC2_uni_R on all cDNA. Regarding the original processing steps: Normalization of each sample was performed by random selection of 1 million high-quality reads, each carrying a distinct molecular identifier. Instead of being binned into consensus sequences, reads with shared molecular identifiers were discarded. MiTCR, set to a Q25 quality threshold and the strictest error-elimination algorithm, was used for CDR3 identification, clonotype clustering and error correction. A nonparametric unseen species model with Euler transformation was used to estimate lower-bound total TCR beta diversity. TCRdb reprocessing: public reads trimmed at Q25 with fastp, clones called with MiXCR, in-frame beta chains kept. Merged by CDR3 protein, the rows form single entries marked with the most common genes and DNA. The V and J calls reflect TCRdb's pipeline rather than the authors' work. The sample table records hundreds of thousands of distinct CDR3 sequences; about a quarter of these occur just once. The ten top clones hold about 3% of the sample.

CDR1 and CDR2, looked up from the germline V gene, are SQVTM and ANQGSEA. Trimming takes 7 bases off V and 2 bases off J; junction bases not matched to a gene: 9. The CDR3 contains 15 residues when both ends are counted. Only CDR3 DNA remains: 45 bases, in frame from the first base. Donors were a few dozen systemically healthy Caucasian individuals from Russia aged roughly 6 to 95 years. Roughly 10 milliliters of peripheral blood were drawn from each donor into EDTA-treated Vacutainer tubes. Ficoll-Paque density-gradient centrifugation was used to isolate PBMCs, with at least 6 million obtained per sample. Trizol reagent was used to extract total RNA from PBMCs, with at least 5 micrograms per sample. The percentages of naive CD45RAhigh/CD27high T cells were determined by flow cytometry on a PBMC aliquot from every donor. A word on this clonotype: Its antigen remains undetermined. This CDR3 fails to terminate in the conserved phenylalanine or tryptophan, so it likely reflects a read error.

The full study reports these points: The CMV infection status of donors was not known, potentially confounding age-related changes in expanded clonotypes. There was a strong correlation between observed TCR beta diversity and the percentage of naive T cells measured by flow cytometry. Estimates of total diversity from one million sequenced T cells were regarded as lower bounds and underestimates. Because profiling used bulk unsorted PBMCs, naive and antigen-experienced compartments could not be compared conclusively. Compared with the aged group, more naive CD4+ T cells, fewer expanded clones and increased TCR diversity were shown by the long-lived group, suggesting age selection. As age increased, observed TCR beta diversity per million T cells dropped in a roughly linear way, and a significant reduction was already evident by age approximately 40.

The same data also contributed to another study, on T cells of mothers and their children. According to the second study: Donors were nine systemically healthy Caucasian individuals: three mothers and their six children. cDNA synthesis used all of the extracted RNA, with approximately 1.4 ug of RNA in each 15 ul reaction. In the second PCR, the M1S primer added sample barcodes and 2-4 random nucleotides. Over 9.5 million TCR beta CDR3 reads were obtained for each mother, and 2.7 million or so reads were obtained for each child. In both related and unrelated pairs, thymic selection shapes the output of TCR recombination in a similar way, with inherited differences having only a minor effect. Normalized repertoire overlap in related mother-child pairs was always slightly higher than in unrelated mother-child pairs, but the difference was never significant. No persistent microchimeric T cell clones were detected, at a sensitivity of approximately 90 clones per million clonotypes. Deep NGS was used in the study to compare the TCR beta repertoires of mothers and children and to look for features that separate related mother-child pairs from unrelated individuals. On average, the children were roughly 11 +/- 4 years old, while the mothers were approximately 40 +/- 4 years old. Libraries were sequenced on Illumina HiSeq 2000 with 100+100 nt paired-end reads after adapter ligation with NEBNext reagents. Mother and child libraries were prepared a month apart and sequenced in separate runs to prevent cross-contamination. For each donor, somewhere between roughly 500,000 and 2,100,000 distinct TCR beta clonotypes were identified. Naive TCR beta clonotypes were estimated from low-frequency clonotypes matched to each donor's FACS-determined naive share, without sorting.

What was sequenced was blood. The V and J segments used are TRBV29-1 and TRBJ1-2, and TRBD1 aligns with 11 junction nucleotides. The sequence was collected from a boy aged 10-17 years in good health. The nucleotides read TGCAGCGCAGACATGAGGACAGGGGGCAACTATGGCTACACCCTC. Its protein product is CSADMRTGGNYGYTL.